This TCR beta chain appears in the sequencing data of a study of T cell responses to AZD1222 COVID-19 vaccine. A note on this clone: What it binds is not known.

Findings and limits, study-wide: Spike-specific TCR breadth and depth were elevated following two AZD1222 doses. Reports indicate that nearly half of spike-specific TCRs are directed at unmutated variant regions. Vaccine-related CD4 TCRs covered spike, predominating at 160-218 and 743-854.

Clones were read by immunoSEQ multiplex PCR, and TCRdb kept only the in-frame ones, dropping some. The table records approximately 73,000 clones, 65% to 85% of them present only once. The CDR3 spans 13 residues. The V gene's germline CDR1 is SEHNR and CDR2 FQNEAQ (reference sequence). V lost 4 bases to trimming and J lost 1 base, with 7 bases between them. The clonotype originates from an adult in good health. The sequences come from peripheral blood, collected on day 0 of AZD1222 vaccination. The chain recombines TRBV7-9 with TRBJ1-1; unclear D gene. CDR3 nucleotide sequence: TGTGCCAGCAGCTATACGAGGAACACTGAAGCTTTCTTT. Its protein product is CASSYTRNTEAFF. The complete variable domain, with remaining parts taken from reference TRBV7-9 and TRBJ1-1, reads DTGVSQNPRHKITKRGQNVTFRCDPISEHNRLYWYRQTLGQGPEFLTYFQNEAQLEKSRLLSDRFSAERPKGSFSTLEIQRTEQGDSAMYLCASSYTRNTEAFFGQGTRLTVV.